These T cell receptor beta chains were read from a single sample in a study of identical twins. Each CDR3 protein gets one entry after TCRdb re-called the 5' RACE reads with MiXCR. In the table there are roughly 1,500,000 distinct CDR3 sequences, about 32% of which are singletons. The sample consisted of cord blood. These receptors were taken from a newborn girl in good health. The CDR3 runs from the conserved cysteine through the conserved F or W. A D gene is named only where the DNA matches it firmly. Expanded clones are given a class, and other clones once, few, many or no size at all.

v_gene	abundance	d_gene	j_gene	CDR3nt	CDR3aa
TRBV28	.	.	TRBJ2-1	TGTGCCAGCATGGGAATCAATGAGCAGTTCTTC	CASMGINEQFF
TRBV4-1	once	.	TRBJ1-5	TGCGCCAGCAGCCAAGGACAGGATAGCAATCAGCCCCAGCATTTT	CASSQGQDSNQPQHF
TRBV3-1	.	TRBD1	TRBJ1-6	TGTGCCAGCAGCGACAGGGAATCCTATAATTCACCCCTCCACTTT	CASSDRESYNSPLHF
TRBV12-3/TRBV12-4	few	TRBD1	TRBJ2-7	TGTGCCAGCAGCCTGGACAGGATGTCCTTCTACGAGCAGTACTTC	CASSLDRMSFYEQYF
TRBV7-8	few	TRBD1	TRBJ2-5	TGTGCCAGCAGCTTAGACAATCAGACAGGGGGAGATTGGGAGACCCAGTACTTC	CASSLDNQTGGDWETQYF
TRBV28	few	TRBD1	TRBJ1-4	TGTGCCAGCAGCCATGGGGACAGAATCAATGAAAAACTGTTTTTT	CASSHGDRINEKLFF
TRBV4-1	few	.	TRBJ2-7	TGCGCCAGCAGCCAAGTCGGCCGGGTGGGTTCCTACAATGAGCAGTACTTC	CASSQVGRVGSYNEQYF
TRBV12-3/TRBV12-4	.	TRBD1	TRBJ2-7	TGTGCCAGCAGTGAGGGACAGGGATCCGAGCAGTACTTC	CASSEGQGSEQYF
TRBV29-1	.	.	TRBJ2-7	TGCAGCGTTGAAGATCGTCCGAGGAACTACGAGCAGTACTTC	CSVEDRPRNYEQYF
TRBV25-1	.	TRBD2	TRBJ2-7	TGTGCCAGCAGTGAATTGGGGCGGGGGGGCATCTACGAGCAGTACTTC	CASSELGRGGIYEQYF
TRBV20-1	few	TRBD1	TRBJ2-4	TGCAGTGCTAGAGATGAGACAGGGGTTTCCAAAAACATTCAGTACTTC	CSARDETGVSKNIQYF
TRBV29-1	.	TRBD2	TRBJ2-1	TGCAGCGGCCAGCTAGCGGGAGCCCCAGGTGAGCAGTTCTTC	CSGQLAGAPGEQFF
TRBV11-2	few	TRBD1	TRBJ2-7	TGTGCCAGCAGCTTAGTGGGAGCCACAGGGGTGTACTTC	CASSLVGATGVYF